The 27 T cell receptor beta chains listed next were all sequenced from one sample in a study of cytomegalovirus exposure and HLA in healthy donors. Sequencing was performed with immunoSEQ multiplex PCR; in TCRdb, only in-frame clones are kept and a portion is missing. The data show 100,000 to 150,000 clones, 75% to 90% seen once. The sample consisted of PBMCs. These receptors all come from a young woman in good health and CMV-seronegative.

This chain connects TRBV19 to TRBJ1-6; D is unclear. The CDR3 consists of 13 residues. With 5 bases removed from V and 8 bases from J, the gap between germline ends came to 10 bases. Germline CDR1 and CDR2: LNHDA and SQIVND (reference sequence). The CDR3 sequence: CASSLGVDSPLHF. The CDR3 DNA sequence: TGTGCCAGTAGTTTGGGCGTAGATTCACCCCTCCACTTT.

This chain connects TRBV2 to TRBJ2-1; 14 bases align to TRBD2. CDR3 size: 16 residues. V shed 10 bases, J shed 9 bases, and the junction held 14 bases outside the gene matches. The V gene's germline CDR1 is SNHLY and CDR2 FYNNEI. CDR3 protein: CANPPDLGTSGGEQFF. CDR3 DNA: TGTGCCAACCCCCCAGATCTTGGGACTAGCGGGGGTGAGCAGTTCTTC.

The chain employs TRBV7-2 and TRBJ1-2; a possible D gene is TRBD1 (6 bases). The CDR3 spans 16 residues. Germline V gives CDR1 SGHTA, CDR2 FQGNSA. The ends were cut back, 5 bases at V and 4 bases at J, with 20 bases in the middle. The CDR3 is CASSLNSDRSGYGYTF. The DNA for the CDR3 is TGTGCCAGCAGCCTAAACTCCGACAGGAGCGGCTATGGCTACACCTTC. The full variable domain, completed using reference TRBV7-2 and TRBJ1-2, is GAGVSQSPSNKVTEKGKDVELRCDPISGHTALYWYRQSLGQGLEFLIYFQGNSAPDKSGLPSDRFSAERTGGSVSTLTIQRTQQEDSAVYLCASSLNSDRSGYGYTFGSGTRLTVV.

Only one count was recorded for this clone. The chain uses TRBV27 and TRBJ1-5, with D unresolved. This CDR3 region has 16 residues. V was cut by 6 bases and J by 8 bases, with 23 bases left in between. Per the germline V gene, CDR1 is MNHEY and CDR2 is SMNVEV (reference sequence). CDR3 sequence reads: CASRYSRVRAREPQHF. The CDR3 region has the DNA TGTGCCAGCAGATACTCGAGGGTAAGGGCTCGGGAGCCCCAGCATTTT.

This chain joins TRBV5-6 and TRBJ2-3, with D possibly matching TRBD1 (5 bases). The CDR3 covers 12 residues. Germline V gene lookup returns CDR1 SGHDT and CDR2 YYEEEE. V was pared by 6 bases and J by 5 bases, with 10 bases between. DNA of the CDR3: TGTGCCAGCACAGGGATGAGAGATACGCAGTATTTT. This sequence encodes CASTGMRDTQYF.

The chain has TRBV5-6 and TRBJ2-5, with unresolved D. The CDR3 is made up of 14 amino acids. The germline gives CDR1 SGHDT, CDR2 YYEEEE. V was clipped by 2 bases and J by 4 bases, with 12 bases between them. The CDR3 DNA reads as TGTGCCAGCAGCTTCGGTAACCCTCCAGAGACCCAGTACTTC. This sequence encodes CASSFGNPPETQYF.

The sample holds one count of this clone. The V call is TRBV28, the J call TRBJ2-7, with 8 bases aligning to TRBD1. V dropped 8 bases and J dropped 7; count of bases not matched to a gene: 13. The CDR3 totals 14 residues. Germline CDR1 is MDHEN and CDR2 is SYDVKM. CDR3 sequence: CASQTGGPFTEQYV. The CDR3 nucleotides are TGTGCCAGCCAAACAGGGGGTCCCTTTACGGAGCAGTACGTC.

The J gene is TRBJ1-5, the V gene TRBV27, with 9 bases identical to TRBD1. Germline V gives CDR1 MNHEY, CDR2 SMNVEV (reference sequence). V was pared by 2 bases and J by 9 bases, with 8 bases of the junction left unmatched. CDR3 length: 15 residues. DNA of the CDR3: TGTGCCAGCAGTTTAACAGGGGGCTTGTATAGGCCCCAGCATTTT. Its protein product is CASSLTGGLYRPQHF.

The gene calls are TRBV30 and TRBJ1-1; a possible D gene is TRBD1 (6 bases). The V gene's germline CDR1 is GTSNPN and CDR2 SVGIG (reference sequence). V lost 3 bases to trimming and J lost 0 bases, with 17 bases between them. The CDR3 totals 16 residues. The CDR3 region has the DNA TGTGCCTGGAGAACCGACAGGTTCGGCTTGAACACTGAAGCTTTCTTT. Residues: CAWRTDRFGLNTEAFF. Full variable domain (remainder filled in from reference TRBV30 and TRBJ1-1): SQTIHQWPATLVQPVGSPLSLECTVEGTSNPNLYWYRQAAGRGLQLLFYSVGIGQISSEVPQNLSASRPQDRQFILSSKKLLLSDSGFYLCAWRTDRFGLNTEAFFGQGTRLTVV.

This clone was counted a few times. The J gene is TRBJ1-1, the V gene TRBV29-1; D remains ambiguous. The ends were cut back, 4 bases at V and 4 bases at J, with 7 bases in the middle. Germline CDR1 SQVTM, CDR2 ANQGSEA. This CDR3 spans 11 amino acids. The CDR3 DNA is TGCAGCGTTGCTTCCGTCACTGAAGCTTTCTTT. As protein: CSVASVTEAFF.

J is TRBJ2-7 and V is TRBV28; the match to TRBD1 covers 10 bases. CDR1 is MDHEN and CDR2 is SYDVKM in the germline V gene. Trimming cost V 7 bases and J 4 bases; bases outside gene matches: 10. CDR3 length: 15 residues. Here the CDR3 DNA reads TGTGCCAGCACTTATCCGGGACAGGGGATTTACGAGCAGTACTTC. Amino acid sequence: CASTYPGQGIYEQYF.

This clone was recorded once. The rearrangement uses TRBV18 and TRBJ2-6, with 8 positions matching TRBD1. CDR1 is KGHSH, CDR2 LQKENI, per germline. This CDR3 contains 18 residues. V gave up 1 base and J gave up 3 bases; unmatched junction bases: 8. The CDR3 DNA is TGTGCCAGCTCACCACTCTCGGACAGGGAATATGGGGCCAACGTCCTGACTTTC. Residues: CASSPLSDREYGANVLTF.

In its sample, this clone was seen once. The V call is TRBV27, the J call TRBJ2-2; D not resolved. There are 14 residues in the CDR3. V shed 4 bases and J shed 0 bases, with 6 bases lying between them. Germline lookup yields CDR1 MNHEY and CDR2 SMNVEV (reference sequence). The CDR3 reads CASSSQANTGELFF. The CDR3 nucleotides are TGTGCCAGCAGTTCACAAGCGAACACCGGGGAGCTGTTTTTT.

The rearrangement joins TRBV28 to TRBJ2-4; weak D call: TRBD1 (6 bases). Looked up from germline, CDR1 is MDHEN and CDR2 is SYDVKM. V dropped 5 bases and J dropped 0 bases, with 11 bases sitting between them. The CDR3 runs 15 residues. CDR3 sequence (DNA): TGTGCCAGCAGTATCAGACAGGTAGCCAAAAACATTCAGTACTTC. This codes for CASSIRQVAKNIQYF.

Written as DNA, the CDR3 is TGTGCCAGCAGCGAGGCCGGGACAGGGGGCAGTACAACTGGTGGCTACACCTTC. Encoded protein: CASSEAGTGGSTTGGYTF. This sequence joins TRBV9 and TRBJ1-2; 12 nucleotides align to TRBD1. Germline CDR1 and CDR2: SGDLS and YYNGEE. V lost 3 bases and J lost 7; bases outside the gene matches: 16. The CDR3 extends over 18 amino acids.

The gene calls are TRBV18 and TRBJ1-1; a weak D match, TRBD1 (5 bases). Germline CDR1 KGHSH, CDR2 LQKENI. The CDR3 runs to 14 residues. V lost 6 bases, J lost 0 bases, and 11 bases lay in between. CDR3 bases: TGTGCCAGCTCGCGACAGACGATGAACACTGAAGCTTTCTTT. Its translation is CASSRQTMNTEAFF.

V gene TRBV25-1 combines with J gene TRBJ2-1, with TRBD2 matching over 10 bases. V shed 7 bases, J shed 6 bases, and the junction held 15 bases outside the gene matches. This CDR3 comprises 17 residues. Germline assignment: CDR1 MGHDK and CDR2 SYGVNS. CDR3 sequence reads: CASKSPLGAGGPNEQFF. In DNA, the CDR3 is TGTGCCAGCAAGTCCCCGCTCGGAGCGGGAGGGCCCAATGAGCAGTTCTTC.

V is TRBV15 and J is TRBJ1-5, with unresolved D. This CDR3 comprises 14 residues. Trimming left V 0 bases short and J 2 bases short, with 5 bases between. The germline V gene has CDR1 LNHNV and CDR2 YYDKDF (reference sequence). CDR3 sequence (DNA): TGTGCCACCAGCAGAGATCAGGGCAATCAGCCCCAGCATTTT. Translation: CATSRDQGNQPQHF.

The J gene is TRBJ1-1, the V gene TRBV5-1, with D possibly being TRBD1 (6 bases). The CDR3 length is 17 residues. Germline loops: CDR1 SGHRS, CDR2 YFSETQ. V dropped 4 bases and J dropped 5 bases, with 24 bases sitting between them. In DNA, the CDR3 is TGCGCCAGCAGCCCGCTAGGTCCCCCAGGGGCGGTAACTGAAGCTTTCTTT. This encodes CASSPLGPPGAVTEAFF.

The chain links TRBV30 to TRBJ2-1, with D unresolved. Germline V gives CDR1 GTSNPN, CDR2 SVGIG (reference sequence). The CDR3 has 12 residues. The V end lost 7 bases, the J end lost 2 bases, and 9 bases lay between the germline ends. The CDR3 spells CAFSVPYNEQFF. The CDR3 DNA follows: TGTGCCTTTTCCGTTCCCTACAATGAGCAGTTCTTC.

V usage is TRBV11-2 and J usage is TRBJ1-1; the D gene is possibly TRBD1 (5 bases). The V gene's germline CDR1 is SGHAT and CDR2 FQNNGV. The CDR3 has 14 amino acids. Trimming removed 5 bases at V and 3 bases at J, with 13 bases between. CDR3 amino acids: CASSTLQGYTEAFF. The CDR3 DNA sequence: TGTGCCAGCAGCACACTCCAGGGCTACACTGAAGCTTTCTTT.

The chain joins TRBV28 to TRBJ2-7; TRBD1 aligns across 9 bases. This CDR3 is 15 amino acids long. With 1 base clipped from V and 6 bases from J, the junction kept 7 bases outside the gene matches. The germline V gene has CDR1 MDHEN and CDR2 SYDVKM. CDR3 in DNA: TGTGCCAGCAGTTTATCTGGACAGGGGAGGGGCGAGCAGTACGTC. It translates to CASSLSGQGRGEQYV.

V usage is TRBV9 and J usage is TRBJ2-7, with 8 bases lining up with TRBD1. V lost 2 bases and J lost 4; bases outside the gene matches: 11. The V gene's germline CDR1 is SGDLS and CDR2 YYNGEE. There are 16 residues in the CDR3. In DNA form, the CDR3 reads TGTGCCAGCAGCGTGACAGGGGAGAGGATGGTTTACGAGCAGTACTTC. This sequence encodes CASSVTGERMVYEQYF.

The chain has TRBV15 and TRBJ2-5; 10 bases align to TRBD1. With V trimmed by 3 bases and J by 2 bases, 12 bases remained unmatched. The CDR3 length is 18 residues. Germline V lookup: CDR1 LNHNV, CDR2 YYDKDF (reference sequence). This CDR3 is CATSSPRQGATGQETQYF. In DNA form, the CDR3 reads TGTGCCACCAGCAGTCCCAGACAGGGGGCTACGGGTCAAGAGACCCAGTACTTC.

The rearrangement links TRBV7-9 to TRBJ2-3; possibly TRBD2 for D (7 bases). Trimming removed 5 bases from V and 7 bases from J, with 19 bases in between. From germline, CDR1 is SEHNR and CDR2 FQNEAQ (reference sequence). This CDR3 is 15 amino acids long. The CDR3 protein is CASSLGGGRVYTQYF. CDR3 sequence (DNA): TGTGCCAGCAGCCTAGGGGGGGGCAGGGTATATACGCAGTATTTT.

This chain joins TRBV28 and TRBJ2-2; possibly TRBD2 for D (6 bases). The germline CDR1 and CDR2 sequences are MDHEN and SYDVKM. There are 16 residues in the CDR3. V lost 4 bases to trimming and J lost 4 bases, with 16 bases between them. CDR3 nucleotides: TGTGCCAGCAGTTCGGGACGGGCGGGGTTCACCGGGGAGCTGTTTTTT. Translation gives CASSSGRAGFTGELFF.

The V gene is TRBV5-1, the J gene TRBJ2-6; no definite D call. The germline CDR1 and CDR2 sequences are SGHRS and YFSETQ. The CDR3 runs to 16 residues. Deletions cut 4 bases from V and 4 bases from J, with 15 bases between. CDR3 sequence reads: CASSPGEATGANVLTF. CDR3 bases: TGCGCCAGCAGCCCGGGTGAGGCTACCGGGGCCAACGTCCTGACTTTC.